This T cell receptor beta chain was profiled in a study of T cells expressing NK-cell markers. Study-level background: Sorted CD3+CD56+NKG2C+, CD3+CD56+NKG2C- and CD3+CD56-NKG2C+ T cells provided the TCR beta repertoires.

This CDR3 comprises 15 residues. The germline V gene has CDR1 SGHTA and CDR2 FQGNSA. A note on this clonotype: The target antigen is unknown.

Study-level points and caveats: In roughly six donors, dominant NKG2C+ clonotypes were roughly 1.0-7.0% of CD8+ T cells.

Libraries used 5'RACE template switching adding universal primer site and UMIs. TCRdb re-called the 5' RACE reads, yielding one record per CDR3 amino acid sequence without DNA. The sample includes about 450,000 distinct CDR3 sequences. The chain has TRBV7-2 and TRBJ2-1; TCRdb returns TRBD2, unconfirmable since there is no DNA. The TCR was taken from a woman aged 18 to 75 in good health. Sample: blood T cells: a sorted CD56 or NKG2C T cell subset, CD4+ or CD8+ T cells, or bulk PBMC T cells (not recorded which). CDR3 loop: CASSARTSRYNEQFF.